These T cell receptor beta chains were read from a single sample in a study of cytomegalovirus exposure and HLA in healthy donors. The repertoire was sequenced with immunoSEQ multiplex PCR; TCRdb's copy has only in-frame clones and lacks some. The top ten hold approximately 1.5% of the sample, which has approximately 200,000 clones, around 79% seen once. The sequenced sample consisted of PBMCs. The receptors originated from a girl aged 10 to 17 in good health and CMV-seropositive. The CDR3 runs from the conserved cysteine through the conserved F or W. D genes are given only for firm matches. Clone size is shown for a subset of rows, as once, few, many or a class of expanded clone.

d_call	clone_size	v_call	j_call	cdr3_aa	cdr3_nt
TRBD2	-	TRBV11-2	TRBJ2-2	CASSNTGTTNTGELFF	TGTGCCAGCAGCAATACCGGGACTACGAACACCGGGGAGCTGTTTTTT
TRBD1	-	TRBV25-1	TRBJ1-6	CASSELQGAGPPLHF	TGTGCCAGCAGTGAATTGCAGGGGGCAGGACCACCCCTCCACTTT
-	-	TRBV4-2	TRBJ2-1	CASSQDYGGKYEQFF	TGTGCCAGCAGCCAAGATTACGGGGGAAAGTATGAGCAGTTCTTC
TRBD1	-	TRBV5-4	TRBJ1-1	CASSWDRNTEAFF	TGTGCCAGCAGCTGGGACAGGAACACTGAAGCTTTCTTT
-	-	TRBV4-3	TRBJ1-2	CASSQESFAGACCTF	TGCGCCAGCAGCCAAGAAAGCTTCGCAGGGGCTTGCTGCACCTTC
-	-	TRBV11-3	TRBJ1-3	CASSLAGDGNTIYF	TGTGCCAGCAGCTTAGCAGGGGATGGAAACACCATATATTTT
TRBD1	-	TRBV30	TRBJ2-3	CAWNGGQGVTDTQYF	TGTGCCTGGAATGGCGGACAGGGTGTGACAGATACGCAGTATTTT
-	-	TRBV10-1	TRBJ1-6	CASSDTENSPLHF	TGCGCCAGCAGTGACACCGAGAATTCACCCCTCCACTTT
-	-	TRBV5-4	TRBJ1-1	CASSFGGGRTEAFF	TGTGCCAGCAGCTTTGGGGGGGGGAGGACTGAAGCTTTCTTT
-	-	TRBV19	TRBJ1-2	CASSTRRLSYTF	TGTGCCAGTAGTACCAGGAGGCTTAGCTACACCTTC
-	-	TRBV19	TRBJ2-1	CASSHGGLYNEQFF	TGTGCCAGTAGTCACGGGGGGCTCTACAATGAGCAGTTCTTC
-	-	TRBV11-2	TRBJ2-6	CASSHDRTGANVLTF	TGTGCCAGCAGCCATGACAGGACTGGGGCCAACGTCCTGACTTTC
-	-	TRBV7-8	TRBJ1-1	CASSLGGSTEAFF	TGTGCCAGCAGCTTGGGGGGGTCCACTGAAGCTTTCTTT
-	few	TRBV5-6	TRBJ2-4	CASSHRGGAANIQYF	TGTGCCAGCAGCCATCGTGGGGGGGCGGCAAACATTCAGTACTTC
TRBD1	-	TRBV18	TRBJ2-7	CASSPPVAGTAYEQYF	TGTGCCAGCTCACCACCGGTAGCCGGGACAGCCTACGAGCAGTACTTC
-	once	TRBV5-1	TRBJ2-7	CASSLGTSTSYEQYF	TGCGCCAGCAGCTTGGGGACTTCTACGTCCTACGAGCAGTACTTC
-	-	TRBV5-6	TRBJ1-6	CASSLDSSSYNSPLHF	TGTGCCAGCAGCTTGGACAGCAGCTCCTATAATTCACCCCTCCACTTT
-	-	TRBV11-2	TRBJ2-6	CASSLDRTSISGANVLAF	TGTGCCAGCAGCTTAGATCGGACCTCTATCTCTGGGGCCAACGTCCTGGCTTTC
-	-	TRBV21-1	TRBJ2-1	CASSRGRQGRCEQFF	TGTGCCAGCAGCAGGGGGCGTCAGGGACGGTGTGAGCAGTTCTTC
-	few	TRBV4-3	TRBJ1-4	CASSQRQTATNEKLFF	TGCGCCAGCAGCCAAAGACAGACTGCAACTAATGAAAAACTGTTTTTT
TRBD1	-	TRBV2	TRBJ1-6	CASSGSGQGNSPLHF	TGTGCCAGCAGTGGTTCCGGACAGGGGAATTCACCCCTCCACTTT
TRBD2	-	TRBV27	TRBJ2-3	CASSLVAGGTDTQYF	TGTGCCAGCAGTTTAGTAGCGGGGGGGACAGATACGCAGTATTTT
-	few	TRBV30	TRBJ2-5	CAWSVFRRDQETQYF	TGTGCCTGGAGTGTATTCCGGCGGGACCAAGAGACCCAGTACTTC
-	-	TRBV5-1	TRBJ1-3	CASTFTGGTGNTIYF	TGCGCCAGCACGTTCACAGGCGGAACAGGAAACACCATATATTTT
TRBD1	once	TRBV2	TRBJ2-7	CASSEGFDRDGPYEQYF	TGTGCCAGCAGTGAAGGGTTCGACAGGGACGGACCCTACGAGCAGTACTTC
-	-	TRBV5-6	TRBJ2-6	CASSFWGRGANVLTF	TGTGCCAGCAGCTTTTGGGGGCGTGGGGCCAACGTCCTGACTTTC
-	-	TRBV5-1	TRBJ1-5	CASSPTGNSNQPQHF	TGCGCCAGCAGTCCTACAGGGAATAGCAATCAGCCCCAGCATTTT
-	-	TRBV9	TRBJ2-1	CASRPGTSGNEQFF	TGTGCCAGCAGGCCTGGGACTTCCGGCAATGAGCAGTTCTTC
TRBD1	once	TRBV5-8	TRBJ2-7	CASSLPTGDSYEQYF	TGTGCCAGCAGCTTGCCAACAGGGGACTCCTACGAGCAGTACTTC
TRBD1	-	TRBV6-6	TRBJ1-3	CASRQTGDGNTIYF	TGTGCCAGCAGACAGACAGGGGACGGAAACACCATATATTTT
-	-	TRBV28	TRBJ1-2	CASSLLVSSDNGYTF	TGTGCCAGCAGTTTATTGGTTTCGTCGGACAATGGCTACACCTTC
-	-	TRBV6-6	TRBJ1-1	CASSYRATEAFF	TGTGCCAGCAGTTACCGCGCCACTGAAGCTTTCTTT
TRBD2	once	TRBV19	TRBJ2-7	CASLGQAGGRGYEQYF	TGTGCCAGCCTAGGCCAAGCGGGGGGCCGGGGCTACGAGCAGTACTTC
-	-	TRBV14	TRBJ1-1	CASSLMSGTEAFF	TGTGCCAGCAGCCTCATGAGCGGGACTGAAGCTTTCTTT
-	-	TRBV7-9	TRBJ2-5	CASRRAPQETQYF	TGTGCCAGCAGACGAGCGCCGCAAGAGACCCAGTACTTC
-	-	TRBV30	TRBJ1-5	CAWGTGSNQPQHF	TGTGCCTGGGGGACTGGTAGTAATCAGCCCCAGCATTTT
-	-	TRBV27	TRBJ1-4	CASSKQGVGEKLFF	TGTGCCAGCAGTAAACAGGGTGTAGGCGAAAAACTGTTTTTT
TRBD1	-	TRBV11-2	TRBJ2-1	CASSPRQGGNEQFF	TGTGCCAGCAGCCCCCGACAGGGGGGGAATGAGCAGTTCTTC
TRBD2	-	TRBV9	TRBJ2-3	CASSVGGGKTDTQYF	TGTGCCAGCAGCGTGGGGGGGGGAAAAACAGATACGCAGTATTTT
-	-	TRBV6-5	TRBJ2-3	CASSSQGTEGTQYF	TGTGCCAGCAGTTCACAGGGTACAGAAGGTACGCAGTATTTT
-	-	TRBV14	TRBJ2-7	CASSQGAFGVNDEQYF	TGTGCCAGCAGCCAGGGTGCTTTCGGGGTGAATGACGAGCAGTACTTC
-	few	TRBV25-1	TRBJ2-1	CASSDVLNNEQFF	TGTGCCAGCAGTGACGTACTTAACAATGAGCAGTTCTTC
TRBD2	-	TRBV29-1	TRBJ2-3	CSVRTSGDTDTQYF	TGCAGCGTTCGGACTAGCGGGGACACAGATACGCAGTATTTT
TRBD1	few	TRBV27	TRBJ1-1	CATSDRVNTEAFF	TGTGCCACCAGCGACAGGGTGAACACTGAAGCTTTCTTT
TRBD2	-	TRBV10-2	TRBJ2-3	CASSPTTREGTDTQYF	TGCGCCAGCAGCCCGACTACCCGGGAGGGCACAGATACGCAGTATTTT
-	many	TRBV6-1	TRBJ2-3	CASSEGQGTDTQYF	TGTGCCAGCAGTGAAGGGCAGGGGACAGATACGCAGTATTTT
-	-	TRBV6-5	TRBJ1-2	CASSVLSQPNYGYTF	TGTGCCAGCAGTGTCCTCTCACAGCCAAACTATGGCTACACCTTC
TRBD1	few	TRBV6-5	TRBJ2-7	CASNRGTASPRQYF	TGTGCCAGCAATAGGGGGACAGCGTCCCCTCGGCAGTACTTC
-	-	TRBV7-9	TRBJ1-4	CASSSTPTNEKLFF	TGTGCCAGCAGCTCGACACCAACTAATGAAAAACTGTTTTTT
TRBD1	-	TRBV7-9	TRBJ2-7	CASSLAGDSTSDF	TGTGCCAGCAGCTTAGCGGGGGACAGTACATCGGACTTC
-	-	TRBV7-2	TRBJ2-7	CASSLGPKYEQYF	TGTGCCAGCAGCTTAGGGCCAAAATACGAGCAGTACTTC
-	few	TRBV7-2	TRBJ2-3	CASSSLALRTDTQYF	TGTGCCAGCAGCTCCCTAGCGTTGCGCACAGATACGCAGTATTTT
TRBD2	few	TRBV7-8	TRBJ2-1	CASSPRTSGGQQFF	TGTGCCAGCAGCCCGCGGACTAGCGGGGGGCAGCAGTTCTTC
-	-	TRBV2	TRBJ1-4	CASSEWGQDEKLFF	TGTGCCAGCAGTGAGTGGGGGCAGGATGAAAAACTGTTTTTT
TRBD2	-	TRBV6-5	TRBJ2-3	CASSYSGGVPTDTQYF	TGTGCCAGCAGTTACTCGGGAGGGGTTCCCACAGATACGCAGTATTTT
-	-	TRBV11-2	TRBJ1-1	CASSPDRWNTEAFF	TGTGCCAGCAGCCCAGACAGATGGAACACTGAAGCTTTCTTT